The present entry profiles one TCR beta chain with its context. The target of this receptor is not known. This may be a read error: a much more frequent sequence differs by one nucleotide. The library was prepared using multiplex PCR. Sequencing took place on an Illumina HiSeq 2500. TCRbeta libraries were constructed through three rounds of nested PCR with primers (Table S4) according to protocols adapted from ARM-PCR. PCR products of 200-500 bp were gel-excised and purified with the QIAquick gel extraction kit before sequencing. The published analysis was carried out like this. Trimmomatic was used to clean the reads, FLASH was used to merge the reads into complete CDR3 sequences, and MiTCR was used to assign the reads to V(D)J germline segments. Clonal diversity was calculated as the inverse Simpson's index using VDJtools. Productive reads were defined as in-frame sequences without a premature stop codon. Starting from the raw public reads, TCRdb applied fastp trimming at Q25, assembled clones with MiXCR and retained in-frame beta chains. CDR3 protein sequences are deduplicated, and each keeps its most common genes and DNA. TCRdb, not the authors, supplied the V and J calls. For this sample there are 110,000 or so distinct CDR3 sequences; 60% to 80% appear just once. The top ten constitute about 40% of the sample.

CDR1 and CDR2 (LGHNA, YSLEER) derive from the germline V gene. The CDR3 holds 17 amino acids from the cysteine to the phenylalanine. The only DNA kept is the CDR3, 51 bases in frame from the first base. V was cut back by 0 bases and J by 3 bases, leaving a gap of 16 bases between them. This sample was included in a study of tumor and adjacent non-tumor tissue in lung cancer (dated by TCRdb to 2017 to 2018). Some background on the complete study: By cancer type, the cohort comprised approximately 12 adenocarcinoma patients, 2 squamous cell carcinoma patients and 1 small cell lung cancer patient. Among the roughly 15 patients, ages ranged from about 30 to 80 years, some ten were men and 5 were women, and disease was TNM stage I to III. A total of 95 million to 150 million productive TCRbeta reads were generated by sequencing, corresponding to an average of roughly 4 million reads per sample. The study compared bulk TCRbeta repertoires from lung tumor tissue and matched distant non-tumor lung tissue of more than 12 lung cancer patients. For each patient, one tumor sample and one normal lung sample were taken, giving under 35 paired specimens that underwent TCRbeta CDR3 sequencing.

Points the paper makes about the study in general: Neither the sequencing platform nor unique molecular identifiers are named or mentioned anywhere in the methods. Only 15 or so patients were included in the cohort, and the need for larger samples and more detailed clinical data was noted by the authors. Significantly higher TCR diversity was found in younger patients, and higher tumor TCR diversity was associated with shorter overall and disease-free survival. A significantly larger cumulative share of the repertoire was made up by the top 100 clones in normal lung than in tumor tissue. Tumor tissue showed significantly greater TCR diversity (inverse Simpson) than normal lung tissue (approximately 400 vs 170, P = 0.0075, Mann-Whitney U test). Because peripheral blood was not sequenced, the blood TCRbeta repertoires of the lung cancer patients in the study went unexamined.

RNA was isolated from bulk, unsorted tissue, and RNA quality was assessed with a NanoDrop ND-1000 and an Agilent 2100. The donors were newly diagnosed lung cancer patients admitted for thoracic surgery in China from August to November 2014 who had not received prior chemotherapy. Anyone who had undergone radiotherapy or chemotherapy before, or who had another cancer at the same time, was left out of the study. Pieces of surgical tissue measuring about 1-2.1 cm3 were kept in RNAlater solution and held at -80 degrees C until needed. Recombination linked TRBV4-3 to TRBJ2-3; the best D guess is TRBD2, with 5 bases matching. The sample taken for sequencing was lung tumor tissue. This sequence was found in a woman in her sixties with non-small cell lung cancer. The CDR3 protein sequence reads: CASSQDRLASWTDTQYF. The nucleotides read TGCGCCAGCAGCCAAGATCGGCTAGCTTCGTGGACAGATACGCAGTATTTT.